This T cell receptor beta chain stems from a study of long-term antiretroviral therapy in people with HIV (dated by TCRdb to between 2021 and 2024). The study in broad terms: The earliest samples were collected about a decade before the 2015 WHO recommendation for immediate ART, when ART was typically delayed until CD4 counts fell. A retrospective serial study tested whether changes in peripheral blood TRB repertoire composition and diversity were associated with ART initiation and durable HIV suppression. A total of some 210 cryopreserved PBMC samples were contributed to the cohort by 30 adults with confirmed HIV infection, with samples collected serially over a mean of about 6 years (range 1-12). About 40% of the roughly 30 participants with HIV were female. Test extractions of a monoclonal T-cell line alongside about 35 polyclonal samples showed no cross-contamination during QIAcube processing. Study-wide findings and limitations: Expanded TRB clones identified before ART initiation dominated the repertoire at all time points, although this dominance fluctuated and declined in many PLHIV after ART. Inferences about post-ART repertoire changes were limited because no data were available on ART adherence, viral resistance or therapy changes. CDR3 length ranges in HIV repertoires were narrower than in controls, and network structure suggested an antigen-experienced repertoire with only a slight naive shift after ART. The samples span the years 2004 to 2017, and the ART regimens used at that time may not be as effective as current regimens. Because pre-ART samples had limited cell numbers, unsorted PBMC were profiled rather than sorted CD4+ and CD8+ T cells. Starting ART was linked to a significant rise in TRB diversity, yet even after long-term ART the diversity remained significantly lower than in transplant donor controls. Since PBMC availability was limited, sequencing covered only the TCR beta chain, with no alpha chain pairing.

For this clone: The antigen it recognizes is unknown. No per-base quality is available; no much larger clone lies one base away.

Sequencing of the TRB variable region was done with the immunoSEQ hsTCRB v3.0 assay at survey level resolution. The target sequencing depth for TRB was about 40,000-55,000 T-cell genomes per sample. Pooled TRB libraries were sequenced on an Illumina MiSeq with a v3 150-cycle kit. Turning to the authors' computational methods: Repertoire analysis was performed in R inside a reproducible Nextflow workflow that covered QC, data transformation and analysis. LymphoSeq2, an R package for AIRR-Seq data exploration, was used to implement custom analyses. A few samples that yielded fewer than 5000 total TRB sequences were excluded, so that about 200 HIV repertoires were analyzed. Among the roughly 180 retained HIV repertoires, approximately 61 were collected before ART initiation and 120 to 140 after ART initiation. Each repertoire was downsampled to 5000 TRB nucleotide sequences, and summary statistics were averaged across 100 downsampling iterations. The analysis kept only TRB sequences whose CDR3 regions were at least seven amino acids long. Two measures captured diversity: a Shannon entropy-derived clonality score and the Gini coefficient. In the repertoire networks, any two of the top 5000 CDR3 amino acid sequences were linked whenever the two sequences differed by an edit distance of one. For TRB CDR3 amino acid sequences, antigen specificity groups and MHC restriction were predicted with GLIPH2. To flag known associations with CMV, EBV, HIV or tissue antigens, CDR3 amino acid sequences were compared against VDJdb and McPAS-TCR. Pre-ART, post-ART and control groups were compared with Wilcoxon signed-rank tests and Holm-Bonferroni correction. TCRdb mirrors the immuneACCESS table, restricted to in-frame sequences. Some clones are absent from its copies; in checked studies, under half trace to an unresolved V gene, and the reason for the others is unknown. The V and J calls and clone size were taken over from that table, and D and trimming were inferred from the DNA. The sample table contains 20,000 to 25,000 clones; only one count was recorded for more than 70% of them. Around 6.4% of the sample is in the top ten clones.

To be included, a participant needed at least one PBMC sample from before ART initiation plus at least two post-ART samples. Treatment was received in the United States of America by all participants with HIV. Before DNA extraction, cryopreserved samples containing 1-10 million PBMC were thawed and washed. At the time of the earliest PBMC sample for each participant with HIV, ages ranged from about 20 to 54 years. PBMC samples were contributed by each participant from 1-4 timepoints before ART initiation and 2-8 timepoints after ART initiation, with a median of 7 samples. For every participant, serial HIV viral load, CD4+ T-cell count, ART history and demographic data were obtained. Using a Qiagen kit on a QIAcube, genomic DNA was extracted from unsorted PBMC, with samples processed in batches of 12. The input for sequencing was unsorted PBMCs, taken 0.6 years after starting antiretroviral therapy. This receptor was taken from a man aged 55 to 70 with HIV.

The DNA sequence reads TGCGCCAGCAGCGAACAGGGCGACGAGCAGTACTTC. Its amino acids are CASSEQGDEQYF. Recombination connected TRBV5-1 to TRBJ2-7, and possibly TRBD1, on 6 matching bases. Taken from the germline V gene, the CDR1 and CDR2 loops are SGHRS and YFSETQ. Inclusive of the bounding cysteine and phenylalanine, the CDR3 is 12 residues long. Of the read, only the CDR3 DNA is kept; its 36 bases are in frame from base 1. The germline ends are 10 bases apart after V is trimmed by 4 bases and J by 5 bases. With all but the CDR3 taken from the reference TRBV5-1 and TRBJ2-7 genes, the full variable domain is: KAGVTQTPRYLIKTRGQQVTLSCSPISGHRSVSWYQQTPGQGLQFLFEYFSETQRNKGNFPGRFSGRQFSNSRSEMNVSTLELGDSALYLCASSEQGDEQYFGPGTRLTVT.